This T cell receptor (beta chain) was recorded in a study of blood T cell repertoires in COVID-19. As for the study in general: Sites across the United States, Italy and Spain contributed samples from acute and convalescent COVID-19. In each case, the material was cDNA or gDNA derived from T cells, B-cell-depleted T cells, or PBMCs.

Germline V lookup: CDR1 SGHNT, CDR2 YYREEE (reference sequence). This CDR3 spans 15 amino acids. Trimming pared 3 bases from V and 2 bases from J, leaving 12 bases between. As handled by the study authors: Reference gene primer amplification yielded estimated nucleated cell counts. Libraries were prepared by immunoSEQ multiplex PCR; TCRdb keeps only in-frame clonotypes and omits some of them. V and J calls and clone size are as listed in that table; D and trimming were resolved from the DNA. There are about 310,000 clones in the sample; roughly 91% occur only once, and 1% lies in the top ten. Sequencing was carried out using peripheral blood. The V gene is TRBV5-4, the J gene TRBJ1-3, with D perhaps TRBD1 (6 bases). This clonotype was obtained from a man aged 50 to 60 with active or convalescent COVID-19. The CDR3 spells CASSSGGQTGNTIYF. In DNA form, the CDR3 reads TGTGCCAGCAGCTCCGGAGGACAGACTGGAAACACCATATATTTT.